The 11 T cell receptor beta chains listed next were all sequenced from one sample in a study of CD8 T cells in Susac syndrome. Reverse transcription of about 0.45 to 1 ug RNA was performed with random hexamers. Using its own MiXCR run on the immunoSEQ multiplex PCR reads, TCRdb lists one record per CDR3 protein. The sample includes fewer than 85,000 distinct CDR3 sequences, roughly 94% of them seen just once. Sequenced input: CD8+ T cells from PBMCs. These receptors were collected from a human donor with Susac syndrome.

The chain's CDR3 is CSAPDRAREGYTF. CDR3 in DNA: TGCAGTGCCCCTGACAGAGCGAGGGAGGGCTACACCTTC. The genes are TRBV20-1 and TRBJ1-2; D is possibly TRBD1 (5 bases). The CDR3 has 13 residues. Trimming cost V 6 bases and J 8 bases, with 19 bases left between them. Germline values: CDR1 DFQATT, CDR2 SNEGSKA (reference sequence).

CDR3 nucleotide sequence: TGTGCCAGCAGCCGCTCGGGCAGGGGGCGAAATGAGCAGTTCTTC. Residues: CASSRSGRGRNEQFF. This chain uses TRBV7-8 with TRBJ2-1; 8 bases are shared with TRBD1. The CDR3 contains 15 residues. The trim removed 5 bases at V and 7 bases at J, leaving 10 bases unmatched. Germline loops: CDR1 SGHVS, CDR2 FQNEAQ.

CDR3 amino acids: CSARDRGTGYSNQPQHF. CDR3 DNA sequence: TGCAGTGCTAGAGATCGGGGGACAGGGTATAGCAATCAGCCCCAGCATTTT. The chain recombines TRBV20-1 with TRBJ1-5, with 9 bases matching TRBD1. After removal of 0 bases from V and 0 bases from J, the junction contained 6 bases not matched to a gene. The CDR3 consists of 17 residues. Germline V lookup: CDR1 DFQATT, CDR2 SNEGSKA (reference sequence).

This chain uses TRBV27 with TRBJ2-7; D might be TRBD2 (6 bases). This CDR3 comprises 15 residues. The germline CDR1 and CDR2 sequences are MNHEY and SMNVEV (reference sequence). V was trimmed by 3 bases and J by 1 base, leaving 13 bases between them. The CDR3 reads CASSLSGPRSYEQYF. CDR3 bases: TGTGCCAGCAGTTTGAGCGGGCCCAGGTCCTACGAGCAGTACTTC.

The chain links TRBV27 to TRBJ2-5; unclear D gene. V was pared by 5 bases and J by 7 bases, with 8 bases between. Per the germline V gene, CDR1 is MNHEY and CDR2 is SMNVEV (reference sequence). The CDR3 consists of 11 residues. CDR3 DNA sequence: TGTGCCAGCAGTGAGACGGGGACCCAGTACTTC. Translated: CASSETGTQYF.

The chain carries TRBV5-1 and TRBJ2-2; TRBD2 agrees at 12 bases. This CDR3 has 17 amino acids. V trimming: 3 bases; J trimming: 3 bases; junction bases outside the gene matches: 6. CDR1 is SGHRS and CDR2 is YFSETQ in the germline V gene. In nucleotides, the CDR3 is TGCGCCAGCAGCTCAATGACTAGCGGGGGATACACCGGGGAGCTGTTTTTT. This encodes CASSSMTSGGYTGELFF.

The chain recombines TRBV5-4 with TRBJ2-7; the D gene is possibly TRBD2 (5 bases). CDR1 is SGHNT and CDR2 is YYREEE in the germline V gene (reference sequence). Trimming pared 4 bases from V and 1 base from J, leaving 9 bases between. This CDR3 region has 13 residues. Here the CDR3 reads CASSTRASYEQYF. DNA of the CDR3: TGTGCCAGCAGCACGAGGGCTTCCTACGAGCAGTACTTC.

The V and J genes are TRBV19 and TRBJ1-2; D call uncertain. This CDR3 comprises 10 residues. Germline CDR1 LNHDA, CDR2 SQIVND (reference sequence). The V and J ends lost 5 bases and 8 bases respectively, with 6 bases between them. CDR3 protein: CASSSNGYTF. In nucleotides, the CDR3 is TGTGCCAGTAGTTCGAACGGCTACACCTTC.

The V gene is TRBV5-4, the J gene TRBJ2-1; D possibly corresponds to TRBD1 (7 bases). The germline V gene has CDR1 SGHNT and CDR2 YYREEE (reference sequence). V shed 1 base and J shed 5 bases, with 19 bases lying between them. This CDR3 region has 17 residues. The CDR3 region has the DNA TGTGCCAGCAGCTTGTGGGGGGTCGAGGGGGCCCACAATGAGCAGTTCTTC. Its protein is CASSLWGVEGAHNEQFF.

In DNA form, the CDR3 reads TGTGCCAGCAGTGAATTCCGGGACAGGGGTTTTCTTGGCTACACCTTC. Protein product: CASSEFRDRGFLGYTF. The V call is TRBV2, the J call TRBJ1-2; 10 nucleotides agree with TRBD1. The CDR3 runs to 16 residues. V dropped 2 bases and J dropped 7; count of bases not matched to a gene: 10. Germline V CDR1 and CDR2: SNHLY, FYNNEI.

The rearrangement joins TRBV6-2 or TRBV6-3 to TRBJ2-7; D is unclear. This CDR3 region has 12 residues. Between the trimmed V and J ends, which lost 1 base and 2 bases, there was a span of 3 bases. Germline-derived CDR1 and CDR2 are MNHEY and SVGEGT. The CDR3 protein is CASSYFPYEQYF. For the CDR3, the DNA is TGTGCCAGCAGTTACTTCCCCTACGAGCAGTACTTC.